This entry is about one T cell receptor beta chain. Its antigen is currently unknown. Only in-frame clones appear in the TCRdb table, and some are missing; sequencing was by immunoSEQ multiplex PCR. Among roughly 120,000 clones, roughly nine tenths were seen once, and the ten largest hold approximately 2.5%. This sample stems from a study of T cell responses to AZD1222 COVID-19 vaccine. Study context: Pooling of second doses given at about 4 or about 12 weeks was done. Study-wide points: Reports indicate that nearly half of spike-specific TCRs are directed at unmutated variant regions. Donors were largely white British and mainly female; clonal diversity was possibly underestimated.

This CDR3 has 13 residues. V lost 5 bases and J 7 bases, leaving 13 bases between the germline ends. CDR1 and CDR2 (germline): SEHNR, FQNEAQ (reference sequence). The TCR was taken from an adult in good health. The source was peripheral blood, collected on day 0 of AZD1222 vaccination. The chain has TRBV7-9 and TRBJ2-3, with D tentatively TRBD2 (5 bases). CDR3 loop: CASSPVGLNTQYF. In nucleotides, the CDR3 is TGTGCCAGCAGCCCCGTTGGACTGAATACGCAGTATTTT.